These 21 T cell receptor beta chains were all obtained from the same sample, sequenced in a study of blood T cells in healthy people across ages. With a J-beta primer mix and a sample-barcoded 5' primer, a second PCR ran roughly 6 to 11 cycles. One entry per CDR3 protein results from TCRdb running MiXCR on the 5' RACE reads. The data show 1.5 million to 2 million distinct CDR3 sequences, roughly 30% seen once. Sequenced sample: blood. The receptors come from a woman aged 25-40 years in good health.

J is TRBJ2-1 and V is TRBV4-2, with 9 bases fitting TRBD1. The CDR3 has 14 amino acids. The germline CDR1 and CDR2 sequences are LGHNA and YNFKEQ. Trimming at V came to 2 bases and at J to 9 bases, leaving 5 bases not matched to a gene. In DNA form, the CDR3 reads TGTGCCAGCAGCCAAACGTTGACAGGGGGTGAGCAGTTCTTC. It yields the protein CASSQTLTGGEQFF.

About this clonotype itself: A read error is possible here, since a much larger clone lies one base away. This rearrangement joins TRBV20-1 to TRBJ2-5; D ambiguous. CDR1 is DFQATT and CDR2 is SNEGSKA in the germline V gene (reference sequence). Trimming pared 3 bases from V and 11 bases from J, leaving 19 bases between. This CDR3 is built from 13 residues. The CDR3 loop reads CSARGLDGNEQYF. CDR3 coding DNA: TGCAGTGCTAGGGGCCTGGATGGAAATGAGCAGTACTTC.

The chain couples TRBV2 to TRBJ2-3; TRBD2 matches 7 bases. CDR1 is SNHLY and CDR2 is FYNNEI in the germline V gene. CDR3 length equals 16 residues. V shed 9 bases, J shed 2 bases, and the junction held 14 bases outside the gene matches. DNA of the CDR3: TGTGCCAGTCGGGAGACGGGGGGTTCCTACACAGATACGCAGTATTTT. It yields the protein CASRETGGSYTDTQYF.

This clonotype was detected ten times or more. The J gene is TRBJ2-7, the V gene TRBV7-2; TRBD2 matches 16 bases. This CDR3 comprises 14 residues. Germline loops: CDR1 SGHTA, CDR2 FQGNSA. J was trimmed by 4 bases and V by 7 bases; bases with no gene match: 1. In DNA, the CDR3 is TGTGCCAGCACGGGACTAGCGGGGGGGTACGAGCAGTACTTC. This sequence encodes CASTGLAGGYEQYF.

This clonotype showed up just a few times. This chain connects TRBV6-1 to TRBJ1-2; D remains unclear. Germline values: CDR1 MNHNS, CDR2 SASEGT. Trimming stripped 5 bases from V and 6 bases from J, with 13 bases between. This CDR3 has 13 residues. CDR3 bases: TGTGCCAGCAGTCCAGGCTCCCTCGATGGCTACACCTTC. The encoded protein is CASSPGSLDGYTF.

This clonotype was observed many times. V gene TRBV4-3 combines with J gene TRBJ2-3, with D perhaps matching TRBD1 (5 bases). The germline gives CDR1 LGHNA, CDR2 YSLEER. This CDR3 spans 14 amino acids. V gave up 7 bases and J gave up 2 bases, with 13 bases separating them. CDR3 protein: CASKQDRSTDTQYF. The CDR3 coding sequence is TGCGCCAGCAAACAAGACAGATCCACAGATACGCAGTATTTT.

This clonotype has a handful of counts. The chain is built from TRBV9 and TRBJ2-7; no firm D call. The V and J ends lost 1 base and 3 bases respectively, with 8 bases between them. The germline gives CDR1 SGDLS, CDR2 YYNGEE. This CDR3 spans 13 amino acids. The CDR3 loop reads CASSVMAHYEQYF. The DNA of the CDR3 is TGTGCCAGCAGCGTAATGGCCCACTACGAGCAGTACTTC.

The chain carries TRBV7-2 and TRBJ2-1, with 7 bases lining up with TRBD1. The V and J ends lost 5 bases and 0 bases, in that order; junction bases with no gene match: 7. The length of the CDR3 is 16 residues. Germline V CDR1 and CDR2: SGHTA, FQGNSA. The CDR3 DNA is TGTGCCAGCAGCACAACAGGGGTAGGCTCCTACAATGAGCAGTTCTTC. It encodes CASSTTGVGSYNEQFF.

Many counts were recorded for this clonotype. This chain connects TRBV7-2 to TRBJ2-7; no clear D. The germline V gene has CDR1 SGHTA and CDR2 FQGNSA. This CDR3 has 12 residues. The V gene lost 6 bases and the J gene lost 3 bases, with 9 bases spanning the gap. CDR3 nucleotide sequence: TGTGCCAGCAGTTTGAATAGCTACGAGCAGTACTTC. The encoded protein is CASSLNSYEQYF.

This clonotype was seen ten or more times. The chain is built from TRBV15 and TRBJ2-7, with unresolved D. Germline V lookup: CDR1 LNHNV, CDR2 YYDKDF (reference sequence). The V end was cut by 3 bases, the J end by 6 bases, with 12 bases between. CDR3 length: 13 residues. This chain's CDR3 is CATSSPKGSEQYF. DNA of the CDR3: TGTGCCACCAGCAGTCCTAAGGGTAGCGAGCAGTACTTC.

This clonotype was observed a handful of times. J is TRBJ1-6 and V is TRBV10-2; the D gene is possibly TRBD1 (6 bases). The germline V and J ends were trimmed by 6 bases and 13 bases, with 19 bases remaining between them. The CDR3 extends over 14 amino acids. CDR1 WSHSY and CDR2 SAAADI come from the germline V gene. As DNA, the CDR3 is TGCGCCAGCAGGGGTTCGGACAGTTCTCGGCCCCTCCACTTT. Amino acids: CASRGSDSSRPLHF.

This clonotype was observed many times. The CDR3 DNA reads TGCAGCGTTGAAGAACGTAAGGTCCAAGGCGGGGGAAGCACAGATACGCAGTATTTT. Encoded protein: CSVEERKVQGGGSTDTQYF. The chain carries TRBV29-1 and TRBJ2-3, with 7 bases fitting TRBD2. V shed 0 bases and J 0 bases; nucleotides not matched to a gene: 15. The CDR3 spans 19 residues. Germline V gene lookup returns CDR1 SQVTM and CDR2 ANQGSEA.

The chain couples TRBV5-1 to TRBJ2-5; D gene unclear. Looked up from germline, CDR1 is SGHRS and CDR2 is YFSETQ. The CDR3 is 15 amino acids. Trimming left V 3 bases short and J 1 base short, with 13 bases between. CDR3 sequence: CASSSSLGPQETQYF. In nucleotides, the CDR3 is TGCGCCAGCAGCTCCTCATTGGGCCCCCAAGAGACCCAGTACTTC.

V and J are TRBV7-8 and TRBJ2-1, with 7 bases identical to TRBD2. The germline V gene encodes CDR1 SGHVS and CDR2 FQNEAQ. V gave up 9 bases and J gave up 2 bases; unmatched junction bases: 7. The CDR3 is 14 amino acids. CDR3: CASTAGAPYNEQFF. The CDR3 DNA is TGTGCCAGTACCGCGGGAGCTCCCTACAATGAGCAGTTCTTC.

For this clonotype: The missing conserved phenylalanine or tryptophan at the end of this CDR3 makes a read error likely. The chain has TRBV10-3 and TRBJ2-1; D is perhaps TRBD1 (5 bases). The V and J ends lost 3 bases and 0 bases respectively, with 12 bases between them. Per germline, CDR1 ENHRY and CDR2 SYGVKD. This CDR3 comprises 16 residues. The CDR3 DNA reads as TGTGCCATCAGTGATAGGGGCGATATCTCCTACAATGAGCAGTTCTCC. Its protein is CAISDRGDISYNEQFS.

The rearrangement links TRBV5-1 to TRBJ2-7, with 9 nucleotides matching TRBD2. The V and J ends lost 4 bases and 7 bases, in that order; junction bases with no gene match: 9. The CDR3 extends over 14 amino acids. Germline V CDR1 and CDR2: SGHRS, YFSETQ. The chain's CDR3 is CASSGDSGSNEQYF. CDR3 DNA sequence: TGCGCCAGCAGCGGGGATAGCGGGAGTAATGAGCAGTACTTC.

The chain couples TRBV4-1 to TRBJ1-1; D is undetermined. The CDR3 covers 14 residues. Trimming removed 0 bases at V and 8 bases at J, with 13 bases between. CDR1 MGHRA and CDR2 YSYEKL come from the germline V gene. The CDR3 DNA reads as TGCGCCAGCAGCCAAGATAACTCTCTCCGGGAAGCTTTCTTT. It codes for CASSQDNSLREAFF.

The chain couples TRBV7-9 to TRBJ2-1; D tentatively fits TRBD1 or TRBD2 (7 bases each). The V end lost 5 bases, the J end lost 12 bases, and 20 bases lay between the germline ends. CDR3 size: 14 residues. Germline V gene sequence: CDR1 SEHNR, CDR2 FQNEAQ (reference sequence). Written as DNA, the CDR3 is TGTGCCAGCAGCGGGAGCAGGGGGGGGGATGGGCAGTTCTTC. Its protein is CASSGSRGGDGQFF.

The genes are TRBV11-3 and TRBJ2-6; 7 bases match TRBD1. Germline CDR1 is SGHNT and CDR2 is YENEEA. The CDR3 contains 18 residues. After removal of 5 bases from V and 4 bases from J, the junction contained 14 bases not matched to a gene. Written as DNA, the CDR3 is TGTGCCAGCAGCGCCACAGGGGTAGGGGTGATAGGGGCCAACGTCCTGACTTTC. Translation gives CASSATGVGVIGANVLTF.

This clonotype was found a few times. J is TRBJ2-3 and V is TRBV20-1; 13 bases are shared with TRBD2. J was trimmed by 7 bases and V by 0 bases; bases with no gene match: 4. There are 15 residues in the CDR3. The germline V gene has CDR1 DFQATT and CDR2 SNEGSKA (reference sequence). The CDR3 sequence is CSARDGLAGDNTQYF. The CDR3 DNA reads as TGCAGTGCTAGAGATGGACTAGCGGGAGATAATACGCAGTATTTT.

In this sample, this clonotype turned up once. The chain uses TRBV6-6 and TRBJ1-1; TRBD1 is a possible D gene (6 bases). With 6 bases removed from V and 10 bases from J, the gap between germline ends came to 18 bases. The CDR3 extends over 13 amino acids. Germline assignment: CDR1 MNHNY and CDR2 SVGAGI (reference sequence). The chain's CDR3 is CASRYRDSGAAFF. In DNA, the CDR3 is TGTGCCAGCAGGTACAGGGACTCGGGTGCAGCTTTCTTT.